The entry below describes one T cell receptor beta chain. Its antigen remains undetermined. Library prep was done by the immunoSEQ multiplex PCR assay. A mixture of 60 forward primers for TCR Vbeta segments and 13 reverse primers for TCR Jbeta segments was used in the multiplex PCR. The CDR3 region of rearranged TCR beta genes was amplified from genomic DNA by a multiplex PCR assay. The Illumina HiSeq System was used to sequence the amplified TCR beta libraries as 87-base-pair reads. As for the original processing: Across the roughly 600 repertoires, a later analysis counted tens of millions of unique TCR beta chains, 9.5 million to 13 million of which were shared by at least two donors. Raw reads were error-corrected and collapsed into unique sequences with a nearest-neighbor algorithm that merged closely related sequences to remove PCR and sequencing errors. V, D and J gene segments were assigned by aligning CDR3 sequences to IMGT reference sequences. For a sequence to be retained, a match of at least six nucleotides to both a V gene segment and a J gene segment was required. Rearrangements were classified as productive when the CDR3 lacked stop codons and remained in frame with V and J, and all other rearrangements were classified as non-productive. Following IMGT convention, CDR3 was defined as the stretch from the second conserved V-encoded cysteine to the conserved J-encoded phenylalanine. The earlier analysis of roughly 590 of the donors excluded sequences that lacked an unambiguous match to a single V gene segment. In an earlier analysis of approximately 590 of the donors, a V segment was called functional when productive rearrangements were above 56.7%, and segregating when the standard deviation between donors exceeded 5%. A statistical classification framework was developed to diagnose cytomegalovirus status using the catalog of TCR beta chain sequences. In a later analysis, V and J genes were assigned by comparing TCR nucleotide sequences against IMGT/GENE-DB human TR gene sequences. The TCRdist pipeline was used in a later analysis to assign CDR3 sequences and most-parsimonious VDJ recombination scenarios. In a later analysis, each TCR beta chain was defined by its CDR3 amino acid sequence together with its V-gene family, and reads lacking a unique V-gene family were excluded. A later analysis removed 592 highly shared, low-generation-probability nucleotide sequences to deal with suspected cross-contamination and a sequencing artifact. A later analysis calculated a clonal expansion index for each public chain from normalized within-repertoire ranks of inferred template counts. A later analysis computed generation probabilities with a VDJ recombination model fitted to out-of-frame rearrangements, and checked the results against IGoR. In a later analysis, hypergeometric tests were used to score TCR-TCR, TCR-HLA and TCR-CMV co-occurrence, with a repertoire-size bias correction applied to TCR pairs. To estimate false discovery rates, a later analysis permuted the HLA or CMV assignments 20 times. A later analysis grouped co-occurring TCRs with DBSCAN, adding TCRdist sequence similarity when clustering within HLA-allele-positive subsets. Repertoires with fewer than 30,000 or more than 120,000 public chains, plus five repertoires with anomalous nucleotide sharing, were excluded from co-occurrence clustering. TCRdb obtained this table from immuneACCESS and retained in-frame rearrangements with V and J assigned. These tables miss some clones; where compared with another copy, unresolved V genes account for less than half of the shortfall, and the remainder is unexplained. That table is the source of V, J and clone size, and D and trimming were worked out from the DNA. This sample's table contains 150,000 to 200,000 clones. Of the sample, approximately 0.72% falls within the top ten clones.

The CDR3, from cysteine to phenylalanine, totals 16 residues. This entry keeps only the CDR3 DNA: 48 bases, framed from base 1. Reading the germline V gene (reference sequence) gives CDR1 SEHNR and CDR2 FQNEAQ. V loses 1 base at its end and J loses 3 bases; junction bases beyond the gene matches: 8. These data belong to a study of cytomegalovirus exposure and HLA in healthy donors (dated by TCRdb to the late 2010s). About the study as a whole: According to an earlier analysis of several hundred of the donors, about 179 million T cells yielded over 90 million unique TCR beta sequences and about 300 Gb of sequence data. Roughly 300 gigabases of sequencing data and 70 million to 85 million unique TCR sequences were included in an early release covering 550 to 650 HLA-typed donors. Of the approximately 400 genotyped donors, roughly 80% fell in the genetic ancestry cluster associated with self-reported Caucasian donors. The study aimed to test whether cataloging public T cell receptors could reveal signatures of past pathogen exposure. The study profiled the T cell repertoires of about 720 subjects by immunosequencing and related them to cytomegalovirus serostatus. Along with the roughly 610-subject first cohort, a separate validation cohort of over a hundred different subjects was used. To predict cytomegalovirus infection status, the study brought together high-throughput TCR immunosequencing, statistical association of individual TCRs with disease status, and machine learning. A later analysis re-analyzed previously published TCR beta repertoires from about 730 donors and added high-resolution HLA genotyping to study TCR occurrence patterns. The later analysis used no new phenotypic data to find candidate immune exposures, relying instead on TCR beta sequences and their occurrence across donors. To decide whether each TCR beta V gene segment behaved as functional or pseudogenic, an earlier analysis of some 580 of the donors relied on high-throughput TCR beta sequencing. Donor age, sex, ethnicity and CMV serostatus were collected together with the repertoire data. A later genetic analysis used genome-wide SNP genotypes for about 60% of the roughly 700 donors, treating that subset as a discovery cohort. Every repertoire in the discovery cohort had been generated on one and the same sequencing platform. Both class I and class II loci were covered by HLA typing, at four-digit resolution. The number of donors typed differed by locus, with roughly 620-630 for A, B, C, DRB1 and DQB1, roughly 520 for DQA1, over 600 for DPA1, and some 450 for DPB1. Roughly five DR-DQ haplotypes were handled as single units for association and clustering because linkage in the cohort was strong. Among some 400 genotyped donors of the cohort, an average of approximately 230,000 unique TCR beta nucleotide sequences were sequenced per donor, 15% to 20% of them non-productive.

In total, approximately 690 healthy bone marrow donors made up the cohort. All cohort members were sampled while nominally healthy, although unrecorded immune exposures were likely present. The donor was CMV seropositive and belonged to the group of more than 250 seropositive cohort members. A peripheral blood sample was provided by each donor, and peripheral blood mononuclear cells were used for TCR beta sequencing. The Qiagen DNeasy Blood Extraction Kit was used to extract genomic DNA from the blood cell samples. The paper as a whole reports these results and caveats: Immune exposure information for the cohort was limited to CMV serostatus. In a later analysis, HLA-associated TCR beta chains were found to be more clonally expanded and to have lower generation probabilities than equally common non-associated chains. In a later analysis, most CMV-associated TCR beta chains were found to appear HLA-restricted, with HLA associations seemingly driven largely by CMV exposure. Some IMGT-functional V segments, including TRBV6-2 and TRBV6-3, could not be told apart with the 87-base-pair reads, so those segments were excluded. A few of the identified cytomegalovirus-associated TCR beta chains were confirmed in vitro to be specific for cytomegalovirus antigens. An earlier analysis of 587 of the donors showed that most TCR beta V segments appeared in productive rearrangements either about 87% or about 30% of the time, which broadly matched IMGT annotations. Correlated functional status among segregating V segments might reflect linkage disequilibrium, but an unknown experimental factor could not be ruled out. The cohort was sequenced for TCR beta chains only, and without alpha or paired-chain data the features that could be detected were limited. About 17 rarely observed V segments, including chromosome 9 orphons, were excluded from the earlier analysis of approximately 500 of the donors because counts were too low. In a later analysis, TCR association rates were found to vary across HLA loci, with the most associated TCRs seen for DRB1 alleles and the fewest for HLA-C alleles. Because HLA typing was missing for some donors at each locus, association tests included only the typed subset. According to a later analysis, parvovirus B19, influenza, CMV and Epstein-Barr virus appeared linked to several top co-occurrence clusters. A cluster of highly shared sequence variants was judged likely to be a technical artifact of the sequencing pipeline. The study listed 164 TCR beta chains as associated with cytomegalovirus. A further reported finding was that TCR beta sequences accurately predicted the HLA-A and HLA-B alleles for most subjects in the first cohort. Compared with the roughly 700-donor mean, donors in an Asian-associated ancestry cluster had fewer N-insertions in productive TCRs, according to a later genetic analysis. Most TCR sequences were observed very rarely across donors, whereas some public TCRs were present in many individuals. At a false discovery rate of 0.05, a later analysis linked around 17,000 TCR beta sequences to specific HLA alleles. It was suggested by the authors that the approach could potentially be generalized to other disease states and immunological phenotypes. A later genetic analysis associated a missense DCLRE1C variant with V-gene and J-gene trimming of TCR beta chains, and an independent cohort replicated the association. Strong co-occurrence of HLA alleles, especially DR and DQ, made assigning TCR associations to individual alleles difficult. In both the original and validation cohorts, the classifier was reported to diagnose cytomegalovirus status with high specificity and sensitivity. Sequencing depth was assumed to be roughly uniform across donors in the presence/absence analyses, though that assumption may not hold.

The sequenced sample was PBMCs. The V gene is TRBV7-9 and the J gene is TRBJ1-1, with 7 bases aligning to TRBD1. The receptor was isolated from a woman aged 18-35 years in good health and CMV-seropositive. CDR3 region: CASSLGLRQGDTEAFF. The DNA sequence is TGTGCCAGCAGCTTAGGACTCCGACAGGGCGACACTGAAGCTTTCTTT.